These 21 T cell receptor beta chains came from one sample sequenced in a study of OX40 agonist ivuxolimab in advanced cancers. Measured with immunoSEQ multiplex PCR; TCRdb has only the in-frame clones, and not every one. The repertoire holds under 80,000 clones, with 75% to 90% as singletons. The source was CD4+ or CD8+ T cells sorted from blood, collected in a trial of the OX40 agonist ivuxolimab. These receptors all stem from an adult with an advanced solid tumor such as melanoma, head and neck, liver or kidney cancer.

This chain's CDR3 is CASSLSILTDTQYF. The CDR3 DNA reads as TGTGCCAGCAGTTTATCGATCCTCACAGATACGCAGTATTTT. The chain carries TRBV27 and TRBJ2-3; no clear D gene. Per the germline V gene, CDR1 is MNHEY and CDR2 is SMNVEV (reference sequence). The ends were cut back, 0 bases at V and 2 bases at J, with 6 bases in the middle. The CDR3 consists of 14 residues.

This clone is a singleton in its sample. The chain couples TRBV9 to TRBJ2-3, with 9 bases lining up with TRBD2. J lost 6 bases, V lost 3 bases, and 2 bases had no gene match. The CDR3 has 13 amino acids. The germline CDR1 and CDR2 sequences are SGDLS and YYNGEE. The CDR3 sequence: CASSGTSADTQYF. CDR3 bases: TGTGCCAGCAGCGGGACTAGCGCGGATACGCAGTATTTT.

This chain joins TRBV18 and TRBJ2-5; D tentatively reads TRBD1 or TRBD2 (5 bases each). The germline CDR1 and CDR2 sequences are KGHSH and LQKENI. The V end was cut by 2 bases, the J end by 2 bases, with 15 bases between. The CDR3 length is 16 residues. CDR3 bases: TGTGCCAGCTCACCATTCGGGGCCACCGCTCAAGAGACCCAGTACTTC. As protein: CASSPFGATAQETQYF.

This clone has a handful of counts. This chain joins TRBV7-9 and TRBJ2-2; D not certain. The germline V gene has CDR1 SEHNR and CDR2 FQNEAQ (reference sequence). The CDR3 has 14 residues. Trimming took 0 bases from V and 8 from J, leaving 10 bases between them. This CDR3 reads CASSLAWGDGELFF. The CDR3 DNA follows: TGTGCCAGCAGCTTAGCTTGGGGTGATGGGGAGCTGTTTTTT.

The chain has TRBV19 and TRBJ1-5; tentatively, D is TRBD1 (5 bases). The CDR3 sequence is 18 residues long. Deletions cut 3 bases from V and 4 bases from J, with 22 bases between. CDR1 LNHDA and CDR2 SQIVND come from the germline V gene (reference sequence). CDR3 DNA: TGTGCCAGTAGTATTGGGGACGAATCATTATGGGGGAATCAGCCCCAGCATTTT. This translates into CASSIGDESLWGNQPQHF.

In its sample, this clone ranks as medium-sized. The chain carries TRBV28 and TRBJ2-7, with a weak D call TRBD1 (5 bases). Germline assignment: CDR1 MDHEN and CDR2 SYDVKM. CDR3 length equals 13 residues. With 5 bases removed from V and 6 bases from J, the gap between germline ends came to 14 bases. CDR3 sequence reads: CASSTIDSGEQYF. CDR3 nucleotides: TGTGCCAGCAGTACGATCGACAGTGGCGAGCAGTACTTC.

The chain is built from TRBV4-2 and TRBJ2-7; TRBD2 is a possible D gene (6 bases). V lost 5 bases and J lost 0, with 14 bases in between. Germline values: CDR1 LGHNA, CDR2 YNFKEQ. The CDR3 totals 15 residues. CDR3 region: CASSKSGGSSYEQYF. Written as DNA, the CDR3 is TGTGCCAGCAGCAAATCCGGGGGAAGCTCCTACGAGCAGTACTTC.

In this sample, this clone turned up a few times. This rearrangement joins TRBV6-5 to TRBJ2-1, with 13 bases matching TRBD2. The junction had 12 bases not matched to a gene; V was cut back by 0 bases and J by 16 bases. The CDR3 extends over 16 amino acids. Germline values: CDR1 MNHEY, CDR2 SVGAGI. In DNA form, the CDR3 reads TGTGCCAGCAGTTACTCGCTGTCACTAGCGGGAGGGCCTGATTTCTTC. This codes for CASSYSLSLAGGPDFF.

The genes are TRBV27 and TRBJ2-7; no clear D gene. CDR3 size: 14 residues. V lost 0 bases, J lost 2 bases, and 8 bases lay in between. In germline, CDR1 is MNHEY, CDR2 SMNVEV (reference sequence). CDR3 sequence reads: CASSLSPRAYEQYF. The CDR3 nucleotides are TGTGCCAGCAGTTTATCGCCTAGGGCCTACGAGCAGTACTTC.

This chain uses TRBV11-3 with TRBJ2-4, with D unresolved. The CDR3 is made up of 16 amino acids. Trimming stripped 5 bases from V and 4 bases from J, with 18 bases between. CDR1 and CDR2 from the germline V gene are SGHNT and YENEEA. The CDR3 reads CASSPRDPDGKNIQYF. In DNA form, the CDR3 reads TGTGCCAGCAGCCCCCGAGACCCGGACGGAAAAAACATTCAGTACTTC.

V is TRBV28 and J is TRBJ2-1; 9 bases align to TRBD2. Trimming at V came to 7 bases and at J to 4 bases, leaving 11 bases not matched to a gene. Germline CDR1 MDHEN, CDR2 SYDVKM. The CDR3 totals 16 residues. The CDR3 region has the DNA TGTGCCAGCACCACCCCCGGGACTAGCCGTTACAATGAGCAGTTCTTC. Translation: CASTTPGTSRYNEQFF.

This clone was recorded once. The chain uses TRBV7-6 and TRBJ2-1, with TRBD2 identical over 10 bases. The length of the CDR3 is 17 residues. Germline CDR1 is SGHVS and CDR2 is FNYEAQ. J was trimmed by 3 bases and V by 5 bases; bases with no gene match: 10. The CDR3 coding sequence is TGTGCCAGCAGCCCTCTCGTCGGGACTAGCGACTACAATGAGCAGTTCTTC. This encodes CASSPLVGTSDYNEQFF.

Note on this clone: This sample includes further DNA sequences coding for the same CDR3. The chain combines TRBV28 with TRBJ2-1; unclear D gene. CDR3 length: 11 residues. Germline CDR1 is MDHEN and CDR2 is SYDVKM. V gave up 2 bases and J gave up 7 bases, with 3 bases separating them. Written as DNA, the CDR3 is TGTGCCAGCAGTTTAGGGAATGAGCAGTTCTTC. It is translated as CASSLGNEQFF.

The chain has TRBV7-9 and TRBJ1-1, with a tentative D call TRBD1 (5 bases). Germline CDR1 reads SEHNR; CDR2 reads FQNEAQ (reference sequence). V lost 1 base and J lost 3, with 12 bases in between. The CDR3 length is 15 residues. The CDR3 spells CASSLEQGGDTEAFF. In DNA form, the CDR3 reads TGTGCCAGCAGCTTAGAGCAGGGCGGGGACACTGAAGCTTTCTTT.

The chain links TRBV27 to TRBJ2-2; D possibly matches TRBD1 or TRBD2 (5 bases each). V was trimmed by 4 bases and J by 4 bases, leaving 13 bases between them. CDR1 MNHEY and CDR2 SMNVEV come from the germline V gene (reference sequence). The CDR3 extends over 15 amino acids. The CDR3 DNA reads TGTGCCAGCAGTTCTGGGACCCAATTCACCGGGGAGCTGTTTTTT. Residues: CASSSGTQFTGELFF.

This clone is a singleton in its sample. The chain has TRBV4-1 and TRBJ1-5; weak D call: TRBD1 (6 bases). V lost 4 bases to trimming and J lost 4 bases, with 11 bases between them. The CDR3 is 14 residues long. In germline, CDR1 is MGHRA, CDR2 YSYEKL. CDR3 bases: TGCGCCAGCAGCCCTGACAGGAATAATCAGCCCCAGCATTTT. Amino acid sequence: CASSPDRNNQPQHF.

Turning to this clone: Other DNA sequences in the same sample also yield this CDR3. V gene TRBV27 combines with J gene TRBJ2-7, with D tentatively TRBD1 (6 bases). Trimming removed 6 bases from V and 0 bases from J, with 9 bases in between. The CDR3 is made up of 13 amino acids. Looked up from germline, CDR1 is MNHEY and CDR2 is SMNVEV (reference sequence). The CDR3 sequence: CASSLDSSYEQYF. The CDR3 region has the DNA TGTGCCAGCAGCTTGGACAGCTCCTACGAGCAGTACTTC.

CDR3 in DNA: TGTGCCAGCAGCTTGGGGGCCACCGACACTGAAGCTTTCTTT. Amino acids: CASSLGATDTEAFF. The chain is built from TRBV5-4 and TRBJ1-1; no clear D. This CDR3 has 14 amino acids. V dropped 0 bases and J dropped 3 bases, with 9 bases sitting between them. The germline CDR1 and CDR2 sequences are SGHNT and YYREEE (reference sequence).

The chain carries TRBV28 and TRBJ2-7; a weak D match, TRBD1 (6 bases). The CDR3 contains 18 residues. Germline values: CDR1 MDHEN, CDR2 SYDVKM. Trimming took off 7 bases at V and 0 bases at J, with 25 bases between the two ends. The CDR3 sequence: CASTPTGPGATGSYEQYF. The CDR3 coding sequence is TGTGCCAGCACCCCTACAGGGCCAGGGGCGACAGGCTCCTACGAGCAGTACTTC.

CDR3 nucleotides: TGTGCCAGCAGAGCCTCCGCGGGAGGGCCCTATGAGCAGTTCTTC. Translated, it gives CASRASAGGPYEQFF. The chain couples TRBV28 to TRBJ2-1, with 9 bases lining up with TRBD2. Trimming removed 6 bases from V and 8 bases from J; junction bases left unmatched: 11. Germline CDR1 is MDHEN and CDR2 is SYDVKM. CDR3 length equals 15 residues. The full variable domain, rest sourced from reference TRBV28 and TRBJ2-1, is DVKVTQSSRYLVKRTGEKVFLECVQDMDHENMFWYRQDPGLGLRLIYFSYDVKMKEKGDIPEGYSVSREKKERFSLILESASTNQTSMYLCASRASAGGPYEQFFGPGTRLTVL.

V usage is TRBV7-9 and J usage is TRBJ2-5; D remains ambiguous. This CDR3 has 16 amino acids. Germline V lookup: CDR1 SEHNR, CDR2 FQNEAQ (reference sequence). Trimming pared 2 bases from V and 0 bases from J, leaving 13 bases between. This chain's CDR3 is CASSLPTPAYQETQYF. In DNA form, the CDR3 reads TGTGCCAGCAGCTTACCTACCCCAGCCTACCAAGAGACCCAGTACTTC.